This T cell receptor beta chain was sequenced during a study of vaccination effects on CD4 cells after COVID-19. In regard to this clone: Its antigen is unknown.

Assay used: immunoSEQ multiplex PCR; TCRdb lists only in-frame clones, some missing. This table has roughly 30,000 clones, approximately 70% appearing once. With roughly nine days of culture completed, CD4+ T cells were isolated. The sequenced sample was CD4+ T cells from PBMCs cultured without peptide, obtained before COVID-19 vaccination. The receptor's source is a human donor who received a COVID-19 vaccine.

Here the CDR3 reads CASSQKGQLTYEQYF. The CDR3 region has the DNA TGTGCCAGCAGCCAAAAGGGACAGCTTACCTACGAGCAGTACTTC. This chain uses TRBV4-2 with TRBJ2-7; 7 nucleotides align to TRBD1. There are 15 residues in the CDR3. Unmatched junction bases numbered 6, after V lost 2 bases and J lost 2 bases. The V gene's germline CDR1 is LGHNA and CDR2 YNFKEQ.